This T cell receptor beta chain emerged from a study of beta chain features in type 1 diabetes. This clone has a handful of counts. Its antigen remains unknown. Study-level findings and limits: For type 1 diabetes patients, VDJ junctions showed fewer insertions and more deletions. In all four CD4+ subsets, TCRB CDR3 length was significantly, moderately reduced in type 1 diabetes. Within the patient group, naive, central memory and Treg TCRB repertoires appeared more similar to each other than within healthy donors.

Germline V lookup: CDR1 SNHLY, CDR2 FYNNEI. After removal of 6 bases from V and 6 bases from J, the junction contained 13 bases not matched to a gene. The CDR3 is 16 amino acids. Since all of the isolated RNA was reverse transcribed, expressed TCRB transcripts were what got sequenced. Clones were sequenced by immunoSEQ multiplex PCR, and TCRdb holds only the in-frame ones, with some missing. Counted here are roughly 610,000 clones, roughly a sixth occurring once; the ten biggest clones make up 0.09% to 0.095%. The source material was naive CD4+ T cells from blood. The V call is TRBV2, the J call TRBJ2-1, with 8 bases aligning to TRBD2. This receptor was taken from a young man in good health. The CDR3 DNA reads TGTGCCAGCAGCGGATCCCGAGCGGGAGTAGGCAATGAGCAGTTCTTC. As protein: CASSGSRAGVGNEQFF.